A single sample is the source of the 3 T cell receptor beta chains below, sequenced in a study of Ad26.COV2.S vaccination and SARS-CoV-2 variants. Profiling relied on immunoSEQ multiplex PCR, and the TCRdb table lists in-frame clones only, not all of them. This sample has a few hundred thousand clones; roughly 90% occur once, and the top ten carry around 1.7%. Treatment indicated: 15 to 20 received Ad26.COV2.S at low or high dose, single or two shots; about 5 received placebo; per-sample allocation not given. Each sample was drawn 63 days after the first injection (of vaccine or placebo). The specimen comprised peripheral blood, sampled in a trial of Ad26.COV2.S vaccine versus placebo. These receptors all stem from a person aged 18-60 years who received the Ad26.COV2.S COVID-19 vaccine or a placebo.

J is TRBJ1-1 and V is TRBV27, with D possibly TRBD1 on 5 matching bases. With 0 bases removed from V and 4 bases from J, the gap between germline ends came to 9 bases. CDR3 length equals 14 residues. Germline V lookup: CDR1 MNHEY, CDR2 SMNVEV (reference sequence). Written as DNA, the CDR3 is TGTGCCAGCAGTTTATCGATAGGGGCCACTGAAGCTTTCTTT. Protein sequence: CASSLSIGATEAFF.

The chain combines TRBV3-1 (or the pseudogene TRBV3-2) with TRBJ2-3; no clear D. Germline-derived CDR1 and CDR2 are LGHDT and YNNKEL (reference sequence). There are 14 residues in the CDR3. The V and J ends lost 8 bases and 3 bases respectively, with 15 bases between them. The CDR3, as DNA: TGTGCCAGCGGGCCCGGTTGGGGTACAGATACGCAGTATTTT. Translation: CASGPGWGTDTQYF.

V gene TRBV19 combines with J gene TRBJ1-4; D is uncertain. This CDR3 spans 13 amino acids. From germline, CDR1 is LNHDA and CDR2 SQIVND (reference sequence). Trimming removed 6 bases at V and 8 bases at J, with 13 bases between. In nucleotides, the CDR3 is TGTGCCAGTAGGGCCCGCCGGGAAGAAAAACTGTTTTTT. It translates to CASRARREEKLFF.